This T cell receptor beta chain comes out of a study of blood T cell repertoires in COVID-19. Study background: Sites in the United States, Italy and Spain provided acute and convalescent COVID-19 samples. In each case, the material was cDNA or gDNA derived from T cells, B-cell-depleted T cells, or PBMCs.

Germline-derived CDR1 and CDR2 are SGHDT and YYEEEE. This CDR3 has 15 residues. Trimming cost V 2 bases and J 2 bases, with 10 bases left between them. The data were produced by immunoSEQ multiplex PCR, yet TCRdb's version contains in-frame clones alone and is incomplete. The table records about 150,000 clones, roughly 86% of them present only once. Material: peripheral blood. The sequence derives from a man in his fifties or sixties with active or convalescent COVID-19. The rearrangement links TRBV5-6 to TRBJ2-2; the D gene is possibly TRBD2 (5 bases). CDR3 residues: CASSFGGVNTGELFF. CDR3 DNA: TGTGCCAGCAGCTTTGGAGGCGTTAACACCGGGGAGCTGTTTTTT.